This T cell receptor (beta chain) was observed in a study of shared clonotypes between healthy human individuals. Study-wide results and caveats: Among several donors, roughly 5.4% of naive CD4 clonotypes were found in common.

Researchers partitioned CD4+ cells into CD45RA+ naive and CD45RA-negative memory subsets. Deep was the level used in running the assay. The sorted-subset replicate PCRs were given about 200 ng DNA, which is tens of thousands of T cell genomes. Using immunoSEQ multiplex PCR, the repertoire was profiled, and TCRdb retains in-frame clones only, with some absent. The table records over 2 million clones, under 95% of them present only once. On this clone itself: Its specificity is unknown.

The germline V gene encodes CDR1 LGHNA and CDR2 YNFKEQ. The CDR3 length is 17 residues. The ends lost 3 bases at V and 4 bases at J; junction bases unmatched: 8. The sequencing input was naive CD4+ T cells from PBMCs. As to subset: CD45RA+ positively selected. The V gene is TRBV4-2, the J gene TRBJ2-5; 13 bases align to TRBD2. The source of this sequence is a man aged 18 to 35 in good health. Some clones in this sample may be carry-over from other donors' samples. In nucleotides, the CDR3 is TGTGCCAGCAGCCAGGGGACTAGCGGGATCTCGGGAGAGACCCAGTACTTC. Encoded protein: CASSQGTSGISGETQYF.